Listed below are T cell receptor beta chains from one sample, sequenced in a study of identifying expanded T cells in peripheral blood. Sequencing was performed with immunoSEQ multiplex PCR; in TCRdb, only in-frame clones are kept and a portion is missing. The sample yields about 82,000 clones, around 90% seen once. The sequencing sample was made of blood. The receptors were gathered from a person aged 18 to 70 in good health. Each CDR3 is given with its conserved first and last residue. Each record gives: J gene, clone size, V gene, CDR3 protein. Clone size is given for some rows only: seen once, a few or many times, or a class if the clone is expanded.

j_call: TRBJ1-1; clone_size: .; v_call: TRBV15; cdr3_aa: CASGRPNTEAFF
j_call: TRBJ2-2; clone_size: .; v_call: TRBV6-1; cdr3_aa: CATKRDRVTGELFF
j_call: TRBJ2-7; clone_size: .; v_call: TRBV11-2; cdr3_aa: CASSWGQQGSYEQYF
j_call: TRBJ2-7; clone_size: once; v_call: TRBV6-6; cdr3_aa: CASSYLTGRYEQYF
j_call: TRBJ1-1; clone_size: .; v_call: TRBV19; cdr3_aa: CASIWTGLNTEAFF
j_call: TRBJ2-2; clone_size: .; v_call: TRBV19; cdr3_aa: CASSIDLAPALANTGELFF
j_call: TRBJ2-5; clone_size: .; v_call: TRBV7-9; cdr3_aa: CASSLTGGIQETQYF
j_call: TRBJ2-1; clone_size: .; v_call: TRBV5-1; cdr3_aa: CASSLVYNEQFF
j_call: TRBJ1-1; clone_size: .; v_call: TRBV30; cdr3_aa: CAWSARQGDMNTEAFF
j_call: TRBJ1-1; clone_size: .; v_call: TRBV30; cdr3_aa: CAWSDLQTRGGTEAFF
j_call: TRBJ2-7; clone_size: .; v_call: TRBV10-3; cdr3_aa: CAINDRVSYEQYF
j_call: TRBJ1-3; clone_size: .; v_call: TRBV6-5; cdr3_aa: CASMSPGNTIYF
j_call: TRBJ1-5; clone_size: .; v_call: TRBV6-1; cdr3_aa: CASSELGSNQPQHF
j_call: TRBJ1-2; clone_size: once; v_call: TRBV4-2; cdr3_aa: CASSHIGDEDYGYTF
j_call: TRBJ2-2; clone_size: .; v_call: TRBV10-1; cdr3_aa: CASSDCGTGELFF
j_call: TRBJ1-2; clone_size: .; v_call: TRBV5-6; cdr3_aa: CASSGVVNYGYTF